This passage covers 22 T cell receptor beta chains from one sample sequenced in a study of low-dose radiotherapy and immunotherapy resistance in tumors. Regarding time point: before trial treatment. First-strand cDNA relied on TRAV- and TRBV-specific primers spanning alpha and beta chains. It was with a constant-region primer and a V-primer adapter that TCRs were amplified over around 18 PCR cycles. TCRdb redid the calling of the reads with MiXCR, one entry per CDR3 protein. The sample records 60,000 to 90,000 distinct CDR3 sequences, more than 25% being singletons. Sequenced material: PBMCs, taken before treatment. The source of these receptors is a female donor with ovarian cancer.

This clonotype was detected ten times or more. CDR3 amino acids: CASSLKGGLVGRGTEAFF. Written as DNA, the CDR3 is TGTGCCAGCAGCTTAAAGGGCGGCTTGGTAGGCAGGGGGACTGAAGCTTTCTTT. The V gene is TRBV5-4, the J gene TRBJ1-1; 7 nucleotides line up with TRBD1. J lost 5 bases, V lost 2 bases, and 18 bases had no gene match. The CDR3 consists of 18 residues. Germline V gene data show CDR1 as SGHNT and CDR2 as YYREEE (reference sequence).

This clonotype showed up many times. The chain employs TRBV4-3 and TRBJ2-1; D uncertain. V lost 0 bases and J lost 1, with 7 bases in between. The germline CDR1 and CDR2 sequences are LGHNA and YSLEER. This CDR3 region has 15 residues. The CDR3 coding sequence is TGCGCCAGCAGCCAAGATAAGGCGTCCTACAATGAGCAGTTCTTC. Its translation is CASSQDKASYNEQFF.

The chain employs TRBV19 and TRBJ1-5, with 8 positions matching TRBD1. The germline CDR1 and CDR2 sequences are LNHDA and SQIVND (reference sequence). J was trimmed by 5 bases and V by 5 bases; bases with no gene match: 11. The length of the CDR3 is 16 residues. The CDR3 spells CASSPRPGQDYQPQHF. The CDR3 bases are TGTGCCAGTAGTCCCCGACCGGGACAGGACTATCAGCCCCAGCATTTT.

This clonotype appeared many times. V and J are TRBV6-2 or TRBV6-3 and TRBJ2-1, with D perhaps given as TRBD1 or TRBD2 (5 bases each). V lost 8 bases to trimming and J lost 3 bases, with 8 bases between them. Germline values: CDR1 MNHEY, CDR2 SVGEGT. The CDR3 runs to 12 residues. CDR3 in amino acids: CASGGIYNEQFF. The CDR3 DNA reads TGTGCCAGCGGGGGTATCTACAATGAGCAGTTCTTC.

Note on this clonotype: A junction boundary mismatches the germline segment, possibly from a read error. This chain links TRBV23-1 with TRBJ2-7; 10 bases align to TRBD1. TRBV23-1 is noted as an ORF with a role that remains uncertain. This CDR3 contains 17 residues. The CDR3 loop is CASRQFPDRGFLNEQYF. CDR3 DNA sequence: TGCGCCAGCAGACAATTCCCGGACAGGGGGTTTCTCAACGAGCAGTACTTC.

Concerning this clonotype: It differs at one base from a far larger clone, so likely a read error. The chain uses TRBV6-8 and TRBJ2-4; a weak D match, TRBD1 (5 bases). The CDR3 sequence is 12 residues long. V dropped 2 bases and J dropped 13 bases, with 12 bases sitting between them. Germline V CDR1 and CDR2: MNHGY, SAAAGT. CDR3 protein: CASSYQDNEQYF. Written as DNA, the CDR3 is TGTGCCAGCAGTTACCAGGACAATGAGCAGTACTTC.

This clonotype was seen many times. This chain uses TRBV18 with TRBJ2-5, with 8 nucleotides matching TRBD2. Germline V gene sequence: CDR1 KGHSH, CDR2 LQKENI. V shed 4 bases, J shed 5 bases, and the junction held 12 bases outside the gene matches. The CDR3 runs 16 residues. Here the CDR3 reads CASSLPAGASAETQYF. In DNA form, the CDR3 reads TGTGCCAGCTCACTCCCAGCGGGAGCGTCGGCCGAGACCCAGTACTTC.

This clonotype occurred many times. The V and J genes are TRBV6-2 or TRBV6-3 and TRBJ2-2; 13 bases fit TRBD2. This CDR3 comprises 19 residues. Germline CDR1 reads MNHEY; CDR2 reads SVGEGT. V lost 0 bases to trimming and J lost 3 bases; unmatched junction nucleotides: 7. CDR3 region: CASSYSRLAGGSHTGELFF. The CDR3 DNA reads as TGTGCCAGCAGTTACTCGCGACTAGCGGGAGGATCACACACCGGGGAGCTGTTTTTT.

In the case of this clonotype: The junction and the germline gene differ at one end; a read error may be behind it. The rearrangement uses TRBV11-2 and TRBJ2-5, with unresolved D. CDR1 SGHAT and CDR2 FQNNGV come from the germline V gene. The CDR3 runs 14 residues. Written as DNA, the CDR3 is TGTGCCAGCAGTTTAGTACCGTTGGGGGAGACCCAGTACTTC. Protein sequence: CASSLVPLGETQYF.

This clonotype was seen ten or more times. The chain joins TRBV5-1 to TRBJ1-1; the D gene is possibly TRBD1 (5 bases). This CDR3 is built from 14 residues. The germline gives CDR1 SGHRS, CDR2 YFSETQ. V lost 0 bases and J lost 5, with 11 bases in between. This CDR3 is CASSLGGAWTEAFF. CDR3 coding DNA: TGCGCCAGCAGCTTGGGAGGGGCGTGGACTGAAGCTTTCTTT.

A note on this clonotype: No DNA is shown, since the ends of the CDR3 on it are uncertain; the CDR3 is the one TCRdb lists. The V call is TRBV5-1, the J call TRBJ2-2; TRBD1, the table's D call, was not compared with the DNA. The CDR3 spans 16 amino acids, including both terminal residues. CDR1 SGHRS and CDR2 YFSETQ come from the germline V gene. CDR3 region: CASSLGGIRDPGSCFF.

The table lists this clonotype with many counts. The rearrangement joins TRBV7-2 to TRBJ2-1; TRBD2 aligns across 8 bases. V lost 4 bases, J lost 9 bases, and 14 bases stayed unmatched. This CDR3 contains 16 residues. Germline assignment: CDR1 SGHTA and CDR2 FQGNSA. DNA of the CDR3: TGTGCCAGCAGCTCGGGGCCCGGGACTAGTCGACGTGAGCAGTTCTTC. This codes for CASSSGPGTSRREQFF.

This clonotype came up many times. The chain's CDR3 is CASSFQNSPLHF. The DNA of the CDR3 is TGTGCCAGCAGTTTCCAAAATTCACCCCTCCACTTT. The chain joins TRBV28 to TRBJ1-6; no clear D. With 3 bases removed from V and 7 bases from J, the gap between germline ends came to 4 bases. The CDR3 has 12 residues. The germline V gene has CDR1 MDHEN and CDR2 SYDVKM.

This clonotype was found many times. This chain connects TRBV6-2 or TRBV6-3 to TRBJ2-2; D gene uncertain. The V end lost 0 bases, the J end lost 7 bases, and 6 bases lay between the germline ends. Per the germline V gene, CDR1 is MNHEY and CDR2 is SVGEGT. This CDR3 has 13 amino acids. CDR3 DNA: TGTGCCAGCAGTTACTCAGGCGGCGGGGAGCTGTTTTTT. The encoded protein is CASSYSGGGELFF.

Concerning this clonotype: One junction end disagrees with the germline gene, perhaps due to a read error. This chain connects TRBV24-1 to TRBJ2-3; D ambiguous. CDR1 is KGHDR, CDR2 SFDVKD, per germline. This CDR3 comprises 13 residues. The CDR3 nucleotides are TGTGCCTCCAGTGACTTCAGAGATGATAGGCAGTATTTT. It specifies CASSDFRDDRQYF.

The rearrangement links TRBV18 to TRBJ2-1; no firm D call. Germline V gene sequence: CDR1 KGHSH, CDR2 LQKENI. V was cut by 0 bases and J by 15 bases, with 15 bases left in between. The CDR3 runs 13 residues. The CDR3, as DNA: TGTGCCAGCTCACCACCGATTGGGGATTGGGCGTTCTTC. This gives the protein CASSPPIGDWAFF.

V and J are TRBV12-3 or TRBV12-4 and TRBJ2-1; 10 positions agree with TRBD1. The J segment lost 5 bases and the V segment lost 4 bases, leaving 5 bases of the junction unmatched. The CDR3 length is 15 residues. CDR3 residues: CASSSAGTGDNEQFF. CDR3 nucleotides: TGTGCCAGCAGTTCCGCCGGGACAGGGGACAATGAGCAGTTCTTC.

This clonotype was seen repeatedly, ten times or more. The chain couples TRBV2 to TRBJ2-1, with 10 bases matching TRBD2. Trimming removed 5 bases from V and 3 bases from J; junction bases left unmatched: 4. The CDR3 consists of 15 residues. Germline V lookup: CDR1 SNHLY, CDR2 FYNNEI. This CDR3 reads CASSSSGGHYNEQFF. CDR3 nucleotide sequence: TGTGCCAGCAGTTCTAGCGGGGGACACTACAATGAGCAGTTCTTC.

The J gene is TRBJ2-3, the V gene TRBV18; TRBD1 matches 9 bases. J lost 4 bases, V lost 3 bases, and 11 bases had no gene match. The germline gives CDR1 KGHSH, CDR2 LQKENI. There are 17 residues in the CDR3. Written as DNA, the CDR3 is TGTGCCAGCTCACCGCTCTTTGGACAGGGGATGCCAGATACGCAGTATTTT. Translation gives CASSPLFGQGMPDTQYF. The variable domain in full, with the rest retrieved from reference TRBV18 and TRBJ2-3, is NAGVMQNPRHLVRRRGQEARLRCSPMKGHSHVYWYRQLPEEGLKFMVYLQKENIIDESGMPKERFSAEFPKEGPSILRIQQVVRGDSAAYFCASSPLFGQGMPDTQYFGPGTRLTVL.

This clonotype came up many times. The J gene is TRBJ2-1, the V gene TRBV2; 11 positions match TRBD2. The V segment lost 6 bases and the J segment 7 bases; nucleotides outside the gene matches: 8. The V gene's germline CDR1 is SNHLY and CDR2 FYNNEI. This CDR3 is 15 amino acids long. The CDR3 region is CASSGTSGSSNEQFF. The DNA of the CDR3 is TGTGCCAGCAGCGGAACTAGCGGGAGCTCAAATGAGCAGTTCTTC.

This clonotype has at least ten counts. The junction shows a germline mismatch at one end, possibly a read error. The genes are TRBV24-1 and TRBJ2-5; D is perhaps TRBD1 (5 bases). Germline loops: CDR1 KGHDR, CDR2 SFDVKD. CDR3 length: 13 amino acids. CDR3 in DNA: TGTGCCACGAGTGACAGTTACCAAGAGACCCAGTACTTC. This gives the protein CATSDSYQETQYF.

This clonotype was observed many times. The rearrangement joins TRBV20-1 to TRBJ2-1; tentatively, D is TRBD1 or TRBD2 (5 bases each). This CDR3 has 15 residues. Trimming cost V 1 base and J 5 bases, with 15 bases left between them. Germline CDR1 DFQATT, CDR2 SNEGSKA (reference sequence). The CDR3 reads CSARVWGIPNNEQFF. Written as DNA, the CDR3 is TGCAGTGCTAGAGTGTGGGGGATCCCCAACAATGAGCAGTTCTTC.